This T cell receptor (beta chain) stems from a study of tumor-infiltrating lymphocytes in localized non-small cell lung cancer. Study-wide results and caveats: Different pieces of the same tissue were used for each assay. Compared with uninvolved lung, tumors showed higher T cell infiltration by TCRbeta sequencing.

As to this clone: Its target is unknown.

The assay was immunoSEQ multiplex PCR, and TCRdb's table has in-frame clones only and misses some. The sample shows some 2,500 clones, 45% to 70% of them seen only once. Germline V gene data show CDR1 as SQVTM and CDR2 as ANQGSEA. The CDR3 is 13 residues long. V was cut by 0 bases and J by 4 bases, with 10 bases left in between. The receptor was derived from a human donor with non-small cell lung cancer. The sequenced sample was uninvolved lung tissue not adjacent to the tumor. The V call is TRBV29-1, the J call TRBJ2-7, with D possibly called TRBD1 or TRBD2 (6 bases each). CDR3 sequence reads: CSVEDPGAYEQYF. CDR3 sequence (DNA): TGCAGCGTTGAAGACCCGGGGGCATACGAGCAGTACTTC.